This record covers a single TCR beta chain. Its antigen is unknown. This entry is derived from a study of T cells after yellow fever vaccination. Whole-study findings and limits: The secondary response was weaker, and its peak arrived faster, on day 5 versus 15.

Germline CDR1 and CDR2: SNHLY and FYNNEI. V lost 5 bases, J lost 3 bases, and 8 bases stayed unmatched. The CDR3 has 15 residues. 5'RACE template switching generated TCR cDNA, adding a universal primer site and UMIs. TCRdb fed the 5' RACE reads into MiXCR, producing one record per CDR3 protein. Here the sample spans about 340,000 distinct CDR3 sequences, about 12% being singletons. V gene TRBV2 combines with J gene TRBJ2-3; the match to TRBD1 covers 7 bases. The source material was CD4+ T cells sorted from PBMCs, sampled 15 days after the yellow fever booster vaccination. This TCR derives from a man in his late teens or twenties who received the YFV17D yellow fever vaccine. CDR3 nucleotide sequence: TGTGCCAGCAGTCAAGACAGGGTTTTTACAGATACGCAGTATTTT. Translated, it gives CASSQDRVFTDTQYF.